The subject of this entry is one T cell receptor (beta chain). The antigen remains unidentified. Specified time point: blood at routine non-recurrence follow-up after resection. Unsorted tumor, nontumor lung tissue or cryopreserved PBMC supplied the whole RNA. These data belong to a study of spatial heterogeneity in lung cancer. In the study overall: Researchers sequenced follow-up PBMC samples if they had them, and these came a median of roughly 24 months after resection. Beta-chain sequences consistently outnumbered alpha-chain sequences in detection. General observations from the study: Compared with follow-up, resection was when ubiquitous expanded tumor TCRs appeared in blood more.

CDR3 length: 16 amino acids. Germline V gene data show CDR1 as SEHNR and CDR2 as FQNEAQ (reference sequence). The J segment lost 6 bases and the V segment lost 1 base, leaving 7 bases of the junction unmatched. Every individual TCR cDNA molecule carried its own unique molecular identifier, which allowed correction of PCR and sequencing errors. A single record per CDR3 protein comes from TCRdb applying MiXCR to the 5' RACE reads. The sample contains some 120,000 distinct CDR3 sequences, more than 9% of which appear only once. The source is a male donor with early-stage non-small cell lung cancer. Sequenced material: PBMCs, taken at follow-up. The rearrangement links TRBV7-9 to TRBJ2-1; 9 bases fit TRBD2. CDR3 nucleotide sequence: TGTGCCAGCAGCTTAGGGCCTAGCGGGGCCACCAATGAGCAGTTCTTC. Translation gives CASSLGPSGATNEQFF.